This TCR beta chain was retrieved from a study of cytomegalovirus exposure and HLA in healthy donors. Overall study results and limits: Later, an analysis showed that TCR beta chains associated with HLA were more clonally expanded than others that were equally common.

Of note for this clone: The antigen is undetermined.

PCR amplification relied on 60 Vbeta primers (plus 13 Jbeta primers). The data were produced by immunoSEQ multiplex PCR, yet TCRdb's version contains in-frame clones alone and is incomplete. The sample gives 200,000 or so clones, over 75% of which show up once; around 4% is in the top ten. Germline CDR1 SGHRS, CDR2 YFSETQ. The CDR3 covers 14 residues. The ends lost 5 bases at V and 0 bases at J; junction bases unmatched: 2. The chain has TRBV5-1 and TRBJ2-1; TRBD2 aligns across 7 bases. This sequence originates from a man in his fifties or sixties in good health and CMV-seronegative. Material for sequencing was PBMCs. The CDR3 region has the DNA TGCGCCAGCAGTCCGGGAGGCTCCTACAATGAGCAGTTCTTC. The encoded protein is CASSPGGSYNEQFF.